These T cell receptor beta chains were read from a single sample in a study of identifying expanded T cells in peripheral blood. Produced via immunoSEQ multiplex PCR; TCRdb's table is partial and in-frame only. The table includes approximately 92,000 clones, 80% to 90% detected once. Sequenced sample: blood. The receptors were gathered from a person between 18 and 75 years old in good health. Each CDR3 is given with its conserved first and last residue. The size of a clone is reported for some rows only, either as once, few or many, or as a class for expanded clones.

j_gene | v_gene | abundance | CDR3aa
TRBJ2-2 | TRBV6-1 | . | CASLGGATGELFF
TRBJ2-1 | TRBV29-1 | . | CSVSVPSSNEQFF
TRBJ2-5 | TRBV19 | . | CASSNGRGQHQETQYF
TRBJ2-7 | TRBV6-5 | . | CASSSVSGSGYEQYF
TRBJ2-1 | TRBV27 | . | CASSLGIAGVLEQFF
TRBJ2-5 | TRBV7-2 | . | CASSFGGGAETQYF
TRBJ2-2 | TRBV5-1 | . | CASRVSVGNTGELFF
TRBJ2-3 | TRBV11-2 | . | CASSLYTGPTDTQYF
TRBJ2-7 | TRBV28 | . | CASSFRRATYEQYF
TRBJ2-7 | TRBV6-1 | . | CASSRQGAFYEQYF
TRBJ2-7 | TRBV6-4 | . | CASSNSYYEQYF
TRBJ2-2 | TRBV2 | . | CANLDRGITGELFF
TRBJ1-2 | TRBV14 | . | CASSRAGTGGSGYGYTF
TRBJ2-3 | TRBV7-6 | . | CASSSGLAGFTDTQYF
TRBJ2-4 | TRBV2 | . | CASTGLAGAAKNIQYF
TRBJ1-1 | TRBV5-1 | . | CASSFWAGRTEAFF
TRBJ1-2 | TRBV5-4 | . | CASSLWSYGYTF
TRBJ2-7 | TRBV7-9 | once | CASPPSHLPPGGRSYEQYF
TRBJ2-3 | TRBV5-4 | . | CASSWAGGQGTDTQYF
TRBJ2-2 | TRBV2 | . | CASSQTGSNTGELFF
TRBJ1-1 | TRBV5-4 | . | CASSFTGDTEAFF
TRBJ1-6 | TRBV19 | . | CASRDIKAYYNSPLHF
TRBJ1-2 | TRBV27 | . | CASSLLSGLEYGYTF
TRBJ2-1 | TRBV4-1 | . | CASSQDSYNEQFF
TRBJ1-2 | TRBV6-6 | once | CATMGQGNYGYTF
TRBJ1-2 | TRBV11-3 | many | CASSLSNGRNGYTF
TRBJ1-2 | TRBV27 | . | CASRPVGADGYTF
TRBJ2-2 | TRBV5-1 | . | CASRSTSGGTLNTGELFF
TRBJ2-5 | TRBV4-1 | once | CASRLGLSFQETQYF
TRBJ2-1 | TRBV11-2 | . | CASSLLRGVYNEQFF
TRBJ2-7 | TRBV27 | once | CASSFSTMNSYEQYF
TRBJ2-1 | TRBV5-5 | . | CASSSRGSSYNEQFF
TRBJ2-5 | TRBV7-2 | . | CASSSSGSRQGSRQTQYF
TRBJ2-7 | TRBV6-1 | . | CASSEYRDTSYEQYF
TRBJ1-2 | TRBV7-9 | . | CASTSFDVRLDGYTF
TRBJ2-7 | TRBV5-8 | . | CASSLEVDNSYEQYF
TRBJ1-5 | TRBV30 | . | CAWGGTREADQPQHF
TRBJ1-1 | TRBV30 | . | CAWSTLMNTEAFF
TRBJ2-3 | TRBV7-2 | . | CASSFPGKDTQYF
TRBJ1-2 | TRBV11-2 | . | CASSLDRTLGYTF
TRBJ1-2 | TRBV4-1 | . | CASSQVKGDYGYTF
TRBJ2-3 | TRBV5-1 | . | CASSDNQRSMDTQYF
TRBJ2-2 | TRBV7-9 | . | CASSLVRELFF
TRBJ1-1 | TRBV2 | . | CASSGQINTEAFF
TRBJ2-3 | TRBV9 | . | CASSQTPLSTDTQYF
TRBJ1-1 | TRBV7-8 | . | CASSSERQGRSNTEAFF
TRBJ1-4 | TRBV5-1 | . | CASSLGQGEEKLFF
TRBJ1-4 | TRBV18 | . | CASSKQGTNEKLFF
TRBJ2-1 | TRBV10-1 | . | CASSERAYPYNEQFF
TRBJ2-4 | TRBV25-1 | . | CASSEGGFWQTKNIQYF
TRBJ1-2 | TRBV7-8 | few | CASSPYRGITF
TRBJ1-1 | TRBV19 | . | CASKRDRVTEAFF
TRBJ2-6 | TRBV6-1 | . | CASSGGFSGANVLTF
TRBJ1-5 | TRBV5-5 | . | CASSPRDGDQPQHF
TRBJ2-7 | TRBV19 | . | CASSKGNEREQYF
TRBJ1-3 | TRBV11-2 | . | CASSSSGRFYSGNTIYF
TRBJ2-3 | TRBV7-2 | . | CASSFRGQGTDTQYF
TRBJ1-3 | TRBV6-5 | . | CASRNRNSGNTIYF
TRBJ2-5 | TRBV5-6 | . | CASSLTPGQLIQETQYF